This record concerns one TCR beta chain sequence. Antigen: not known. This entry is derived from a study of CXCR3-negative and CXCR3-positive naive CD8 T cells. General study findings and limits: Naive cells, whether CXCR3-negative or CXCR3-positive, had similar TRBV-TRBJ usage, while memory cells differed. Each naive subset displayed comparably high diversity, whereas memory CD8+ cells displayed much lower diversity.

The CDR3 is made up of 19 amino acids. In germline, CDR1 is LGHNA, CDR2 YSLEER. It was by 5' RACE with UMI labels that the TRB cDNA libraries were prepared. TCRdb re-called the 5' RACE reads; every CDR3 protein appears as one record, without DNA. Its listing shows 84,000 or so distinct CDR3 sequences. Sequences were obtained from naive CXCR3- CD8+ T cells from blood. Subset of the sample: CD45RO-CCR7+CD27+CD95- naive CD8+ T cells lacking CXCR3 (TNR3-). This sequence was found in a human donor in good health. Some clones in this sample may be carry-over from other donors' samples. The chain employs TRBV4-3 and TRBJ2-6; the D call of TRBD2 rests on TCRdb alone, since no DNA is present to check it. The CDR3 here is CASSQSIGTDSLGANVLTF.